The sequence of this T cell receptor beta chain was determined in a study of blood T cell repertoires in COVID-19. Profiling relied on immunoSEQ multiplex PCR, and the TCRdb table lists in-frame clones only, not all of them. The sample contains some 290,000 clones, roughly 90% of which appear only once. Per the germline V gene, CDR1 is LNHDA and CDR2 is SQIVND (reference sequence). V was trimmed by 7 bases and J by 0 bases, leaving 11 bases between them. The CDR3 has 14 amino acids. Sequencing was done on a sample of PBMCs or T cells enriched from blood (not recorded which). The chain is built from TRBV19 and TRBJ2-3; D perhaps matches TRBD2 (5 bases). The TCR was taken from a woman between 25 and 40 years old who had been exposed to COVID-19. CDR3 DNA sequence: TGTGCCAGTACCTCGGGGATTAGCACAGATACGCAGTATTTT. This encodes CASTSGISTDTQYF.